The next 29 T cell receptor beta chains were all read from a single sample in a study of siplizumab effects on memory and regulatory T cells. The method was immunoSEQ multiplex PCR; TCRdb's version includes in-frame clones alone and lacks a portion of them. The repertoire holds approximately 100,000 clones, with just over 90% as singletons. What was sequenced was non-Treg CD4+ T cells sorted from blood. The receptors stem from a human donor in good health.

The gene calls are TRBV19 and TRBJ2-1; perhaps TRBD2 as D (6 bases). V dropped 7 bases and J dropped 5 bases, with 15 bases sitting between them. From germline, CDR1 is LNHDA and CDR2 SQIVND (reference sequence). The CDR3 consists of 14 residues. CDR3 DNA sequence: TGTGCCAGTACACCACGGGACTTAAACAATGAGCAGTTCTTC. Protein product: CASTPRDLNNEQFF.

The chain couples TRBV4-1 to TRBJ1-2; 9 bases line up with TRBD1. V shed 0 bases and J 1 base; nucleotides not matched to a gene: 3. The CDR3 contains 16 residues. Germline assignment: CDR1 MGHRA and CDR2 YSYEKL. CDR3: CASSQDTGGGNYGYTF. The CDR3 nucleotides are TGCGCCAGCAGCCAAGATACAGGGGGCGGTAACTATGGCTACACCTTC.

The chain employs TRBV7-2 and TRBJ1-1; no definite D call. V dropped 1 base and J dropped 4 bases, with 10 bases sitting between them. The CDR3 sequence is 14 residues long. CDR1 is SGHTA, CDR2 FQGNSA, per germline. This CDR3 is CASSLDGVVTEAFF. Written as DNA, the CDR3 is TGTGCCAGCAGCTTAGACGGGGTGGTCACTGAAGCTTTCTTT.

This chain joins TRBV18 and TRBJ2-1; the D gene is possibly TRBD1 (6 bases). CDR3 size: 15 residues. CDR1 and CDR2 (germline): KGHSH, LQKENI. V was pared by 3 bases and J by 8 bases, with 17 bases between. The chain's CDR3 is CASSPWVGAYDEQFF. The CDR3 region has the DNA TGTGCCAGCTCACCTTGGGTGGGGGCTTATGATGAGCAGTTCTTC.

This clone was detected once. V usage is TRBV9 and J usage is TRBJ2-7; 7 positions match TRBD1. This CDR3 has 13 residues. Per germline, CDR1 SGDLS and CDR2 YYNGEE. J was trimmed by 7 bases and V by 3 bases; bases with no gene match: 7. The CDR3 DNA reads as TGTGCCAGCAGCGCCGACAGGGTGGGGGAGCAGTACTTC. This gives the protein CASSADRVGEQYF.

The chain employs TRBV9 and TRBJ2-7, with 10 bases aligning to TRBD1. This CDR3 region has 15 residues. Germline CDR1 SGDLS, CDR2 YYNGEE. V was pared by 4 bases and J by 3 bases, with 7 bases of the junction left unmatched. Written as DNA, the CDR3 is TGTGCCAGCAGCCTATCGGACAGGGGGGACTACGAGCAGTACTTC. This codes for CASSLSDRGDYEQYF.

This chain uses TRBV9 with TRBJ2-5, with TRBD2 matching 10 bases. The CDR3 runs to 16 residues. V shed 0 bases and J 5 bases; nucleotides not matched to a gene: 7. Per germline, CDR1 SGDLS and CDR2 YYNGEE. The CDR3, as DNA: TGTGCCAGCAGCGTAGCCAGCGGGGGGGCCCGGGAGACCCAGTACTTC. Translated: CASSVASGGARETQYF.

The rearrangement links TRBV6-5 to TRBJ1-3; D gene ambiguous. Trimming left V 0 bases short and J 4 bases short, with 13 bases between. The CDR3 loop spans 16 amino acids. Per the germline V gene, CDR1 is MNHEY and CDR2 is SVGAGI. The CDR3 nucleotides are TGTGCCAGCAGTTACTCGAGGTGGCTGACAGGAAACACCATATATTTT. Protein sequence: CASSYSRWLTGNTIYF.

The chain uses TRBV5-1 and TRBJ2-4; TRBD2 aligns across 9 bases. The CDR3 contains 14 residues. Germline V CDR1 and CDR2: SGHRS, YFSETQ. The ends lost 0 bases at V and 14 bases at J; junction bases unmatched: 9. CDR3 in DNA: TGCGCCAGCAGCTTGGAAGGCGCGGGGGGGCGTGAGTACTTC. This encodes CASSLEGAGGREYF.

V is TRBV19 and J is TRBJ1-3; D remains ambiguous. V gave up 1 base and J gave up 3 bases, with 10 bases separating them. This CDR3 is 15 amino acids long. CDR1 and CDR2 (germline): LNHDA, SQIVND (reference sequence). CDR3 sequence reads: CASSIGAGFGNTIYF. The CDR3 DNA sequence: TGTGCCAGTAGTATAGGCGCGGGGTTTGGAAACACCATATATTTT.

V is TRBV18 and J is TRBJ1-1; 11 positions agree with TRBD1. Germline-derived CDR1 and CDR2 are KGHSH and LQKENI. The length of the CDR3 is 16 residues. J was trimmed by 4 bases and V by 3 bases; bases with no gene match: 7. The CDR3 region has the DNA TGTGCCAGCTCACCCGGACCGGGACAGGGGGGCACTGAAGCTTTCTTT. It yields the protein CASSPGPGQGGTEAFF.

This clone is a singleton in its sample. The J gene is TRBJ2-3, the V gene TRBV5-1; the D gene is possibly TRBD1 (6 bases). Between the trimmed V and J ends, which lost 7 bases and 1 base, there was a span of 7 bases. The CDR3 has 12 amino acids. CDR1 and CDR2 from the germline V gene are SGHRS and YFSETQ. The CDR3 loop is CASAGGTDTQYF. In DNA, the CDR3 is TGCGCCAGCGCAGGGGGCACAGATACGCAGTATTTT.

The chain is built from TRBV5-1 and TRBJ2-5, with D possibly being TRBD2 (5 bases). The CDR3 totals 16 residues. Trimming stripped 0 bases from V and 11 bases from J, with 23 bases between. Germline V lookup: CDR1 SGHRS, CDR2 YFSETQ. The CDR3 reads CASSLAYDLGSQMQYF. The CDR3 bases are TGCGCCAGCAGCTTGGCCTACGATTTGGGGAGCCAGATGCAGTACTTC.

This clone has only one observation. The chain links TRBV9 to TRBJ2-2; no firm D call. This CDR3 is built from 14 residues. Germline assignment: CDR1 SGDLS and CDR2 YYNGEE. The V end lost 4 bases, the J end lost 4 bases, and 11 bases lay between the germline ends. In DNA, the CDR3 is TGTGCCAGCAGCTTCCAACACCTCACCGGGGAGCTGTTTTTT. Protein product: CASSFQHLTGELFF. Together with reference TRBV9 and TRBJ2-2, the CDR3 gives the full variable domain: DSGVTQTPKHLITATGQRVTLRCSPRSGDLSVYWYQQSLDQGLQFLIQYYNGEERAKGNILERFSAQQFPDLHSELNLSSLELGDSALYFCASSFQHLTGELFFGEGSRLTVL.

The chain recombines TRBV19 with TRBJ2-4; D gene ambiguous. There are 13 residues in the CDR3. Germline assignment: CDR1 LNHDA and CDR2 SQIVND (reference sequence). V was cut by 8 bases and J by 2 bases, with 10 bases left in between. The CDR3 bases are TGTGCCAGTCGTCTGGGGACCAAAAACATTCAGTACTTC. Protein sequence: CASRLGTKNIQYF.

The rearrangement links TRBV5-8 to TRBJ1-6; D is ambiguous. This CDR3 is built from 15 residues. V was pared by 2 bases and J by 0 bases, with 6 bases between. Germline CDR1 reads SGHTS; CDR2 reads YDEGEE. CDR3 sequence: CASSFRSSYNSPLHF. The CDR3 DNA follows: TGTGCCAGCAGCTTTCGGAGCTCCTATAATTCACCCCTCCACTTT.

V usage is TRBV5-5 and J usage is TRBJ1-1; D not resolved. This CDR3 is 12 amino acids long. CDR1 is SGHKS, CDR2 YYEKEE, per germline (reference sequence). V was clipped by 1 base and J by 6 bases, with 7 bases between them. The CDR3 here is CASSLTLSEAFF. CDR3 nucleotide sequence: TGTGCCAGCAGCTTGACTCTCTCTGAAGCTTTCTTT. The whole variable domain, remainder taken from reference TRBV5-5 and TRBJ1-1, is DAGVTQSPTHLIKTRGQQVTLRCSPISGHKSVSWYQQVLGQGPQFIFQYYEKEERGRGNFPDRFSARQFPNYSSELNVNALLLGDSALYLCASSLTLSEAFFGQGTRLTVV.

The chain joins TRBV2 to TRBJ2-5; TRBD1 agrees at 10 bases. Germline lookup yields CDR1 SNHLY and CDR2 FYNNEI. Trimming cost V 6 bases and J 5 bases; bases outside gene matches: 6. The CDR3 covers 14 residues. The CDR3 DNA sequence: TGTGCCAGCAGGTGGCAGACAGGGGGCGAGACCCAGTACTTC. It encodes CASRWQTGGETQYF.

The V and J genes are TRBV6-4 and TRBJ2-3; D unclear. Germline CDR1 and CDR2: MRHNA and SNTAGT. The V gene lost 0 bases and the J gene lost 1 base, with 5 bases spanning the gap. The CDR3 spans 14 residues. The CDR3 reads CASSDSRGTDTQYF. The CDR3 nucleotides are TGTGCCAGCAGTGACTCGAGAGGCACAGATACGCAGTATTTT.

The gene calls are TRBV2 and TRBJ2-5, with TRBD1 matching 10 bases. Germline values: CDR1 SNHLY, CDR2 FYNNEI. The CDR3 is 16 residues long. V dropped 6 bases and J dropped 1; count of bases not matched to a gene: 8. CDR3 loop: CASSKRDRGVQETQYF. For the CDR3, the DNA is TGTGCCAGCAGCAAGCGGGACAGGGGTGTCCAAGAGACCCAGTACTTC. Supplemented by reference TRBV2 and TRBJ2-5, the full variable domain reads EPEVTQTPSHQVTQMGQEVILRCVPISNHLYFYWYRQILGQKVEFLVSFYNNEISEKSEIFDDQFSVERPDGSNFTLKIRSTKLEDSAMYFCASSKRDRGVQETQYFGPGTRLLVL.

The gene calls are TRBV11-2 and TRBJ2-1; the D gene is possibly TRBD1 (6 bases). Germline-derived CDR1 and CDR2 are SGHAT and FQNNGV. The CDR3 has 14 residues. Trimming left V 5 bases short and J 3 bases short, with 11 bases between. The CDR3 protein is CASSVTGRYNEQFF. In DNA form, the CDR3 reads TGTGCCAGCAGCGTGACAGGCCGCTACAATGAGCAGTTCTTC.

The rearrangement joins TRBV5-1 to TRBJ1-4, with a tentative D call TRBD1 (6 bases). Germline loops: CDR1 SGHRS, CDR2 YFSETQ. This CDR3 is built from 14 residues. V was clipped by 1 base and J by 7 bases, with 11 bases between them. The CDR3 bases are TGCGCCAGCAGCTTGAACCTAGGGGGTGAAAAACTGTTTTTT. Protein sequence: CASSLNLGGEKLFF.

This clone was detected only once. This rearrangement joins TRBV2 to TRBJ2-3; D uncertain. The V gene lost 5 bases and the J gene lost 0 bases, with 12 bases spanning the gap. CDR1 SNHLY and CDR2 FYNNEI come from the germline V gene. The CDR3 spans 15 residues. CDR3 DNA: TGTGCCAGCAGTCCTTACCCCAGAAGCACAGATACGCAGTATTTT. Protein sequence: CASSPYPRSTDTQYF.

This rearrangement joins TRBV27 to TRBJ1-6, with 10 bases aligning to TRBD1. CDR1 and CDR2 (germline): MNHEY, SMNVEV (reference sequence). Losses at the gene ends were 2 bases for V and 10 bases for J; bases not matched to a gene: 2. The CDR3 contains 14 residues. CDR3 DNA: TGTGCCAGCAGTTTAGGGACAGGGGTGTCACCCCTCCACTTT. Translation gives CASSLGTGVSPLHF.

V is TRBV19 and J is TRBJ2-7; 8 nucleotides agree with TRBD2. Germline assignment: CDR1 LNHDA and CDR2 SQIVND (reference sequence). J lost 4 bases, V lost 1 base, and 12 bases had no gene match. CDR3 length: 17 residues. This chain's CDR3 is CASSIGEGSGVPYEQYF. The CDR3 coding sequence is TGTGCCAGTAGTATAGGGGAGGGTAGCGGGGTGCCGTACGAGCAGTACTTC.

The chain combines TRBV5-1 with TRBJ1-2; unclear D gene. Trimming removed 3 bases from V and 1 base from J, with 4 bases in between. The CDR3 extends over 12 amino acids. Germline V lookup: CDR1 SGHRS, CDR2 YFSETQ. The CDR3 nucleotides are TGCGCCAGCAGCTCTGATAACTATGGCTACACCTTC. This codes for CASSSDNYGYTF. Filled out from reference TRBV5-1 and TRBJ1-2, the complete variable domain reads KAGVTQTPRYLIKTRGQQVTLSCSPISGHRSVSWYQQTPGQGLQFLFEYFSETQRNKGNFPGRFSGRQFSNSRSEMNVSTLELGDSALYLCASSSDNYGYTFGSGTRLTVV.

This chain joins TRBV6-4 and TRBJ1-1; D is undetermined. Germline CDR1 reads MRHNA; CDR2 reads SNTAGT. CDR3 length equals 15 residues. Trimming pared 0 bases from V and 0 bases from J, leaving 8 bases between. DNA of the CDR3: TGTGCCAGCAGTGACTCGAGTGGGATGAACACTGAAGCTTTCTTT. As protein: CASSDSSGMNTEAFF.

The rearrangement links TRBV9 to TRBJ2-5; D may be TRBD1 or TRBD2 (6 bases each). The CDR3 has 15 amino acids. V lost 3 bases, J lost 3 bases, and 15 bases lay in between. Germline V gives CDR1 SGDLS, CDR2 YYNGEE. CDR3 nucleotides: TGTGCCAGCAGCGGAGGGGGGCCACCTAAAGAGACCCAGTACTTC. Encoded protein: CASSGGGPPKETQYF.

The J gene is TRBJ2-7, the V gene TRBV5-1, with TRBD2 matching over 9 bases. The germline CDR1 and CDR2 sequences are SGHRS and YFSETQ. With 0 bases clipped from V and 2 bases from J, the junction kept 3 bases outside the gene matches. This CDR3 is 15 amino acids long. The CDR3 coding sequence is TGCGCCAGCAGCTTGGAAGGCGGGGGGGCCTACGAGCAGTACTTC. Translating gives CASSLEGGGAYEQYF. Full variable domain (missing parts from reference TRBV5-1 and TRBJ2-7): KAGVTQTPRYLIKTRGQQVTLSCSPISGHRSVSWYQQTPGQGLQFLFEYFSETQRNKGNFPGRFSGRQFSNSRSEMNVSTLELGDSALYLCASSLEGGGAYEQYFGPGTRLTVT.